A single sample gave rise to the 32 T cell receptor beta chains below, sequenced in a study of CD8 T cells in ankylosing spondylitis. TCRdb re-called the 5' RACE reads with MiXCR, one entry per CDR3 protein. The sample lists some 150,000 distinct CDR3 sequences, over 10% seen once, with about 4% in the top ten. The sequenced sample was blood, either unsorted or a sorted T cell fraction (not recorded which). The receptors shown here come from a female donor with ankylosing spondylitis or in good health (not recorded which).

This clonotype was seen at least ten times. The chain has TRBV5-1 and TRBJ2-5; the D gene is possibly TRBD1 (6 bases). Germline assignment: CDR1 SGHRS and CDR2 YFSETQ. The CDR3 is made up of 13 amino acids. V dropped 5 bases and J dropped 2 bases, with 10 bases sitting between them. Here the CDR3 reads CASRRTVQETQYF. In DNA, the CDR3 is TGCGCCAGCAGGAGGACAGTTCAAGAGACCCAGTACTTC.

The sample holds many counts of this clonotype. The rearrangement uses TRBV28 and TRBJ1-5; maybe TRBD1 (5 bases). This CDR3 spans 15 amino acids. Trimming stripped 6 bases from V and 1 base from J, with 13 bases between. CDR1 is MDHEN, CDR2 SYDVKM, per germline. The CDR3 sequence is CASSPGRRSNQPQHF. In DNA, the CDR3 is TGTGCCAGCAGCCCGGGACGACGGAGCAATCAGCCCCAGCATTTT.

This clonotype appeared many times. This chain uses TRBV24-1 with TRBJ2-7, with 9 nucleotides matching TRBD2. V gave up 4 bases and J gave up 3 bases; unmatched junction bases: 6. The CDR3 covers 15 residues. CDR1 is KGHDR and CDR2 is SFDVKD in the germline V gene. The CDR3 loop is CATSEGGRANYEQYF. The CDR3 DNA follows: TGTGCCACCAGTGAGGGCGGGAGGGCCAACTACGAGCAGTACTTC.

This clonotype was seen many times. V gene TRBV25-1 combines with J gene TRBJ1-2, with 9 bases fitting TRBD1. Trimming cost V 5 bases and J 6 bases; bases outside gene matches: 4. Germline V gene sequence: CDR1 MGHDK, CDR2 SYGVNS. The CDR3 totals 13 residues. The CDR3 sequence: CASSSGTGNGYTF. CDR3 DNA: TGTGCCAGCAGTTCCGGGACAGGGAATGGCTACACCTTC.

In its sample, this clonotype was seen many times. The chain carries TRBV5-1 and TRBJ2-2; the D is unclear. Trimming removed 0 bases at V and 6 bases at J, with 3 bases between. Germline V gene lookup returns CDR1 SGHRS and CDR2 YFSETQ. The CDR3 is made up of 12 amino acids. The CDR3 sequence is CASSLVAGELFF. Written as DNA, the CDR3 is TGCGCCAGCAGCTTGGTAGCCGGGGAGCTGTTTTTT.

V and J are TRBV24-1 and TRBJ2-1, with D perhaps matching TRBD1 (6 bases). Germline-derived CDR1 and CDR2 are KGHDR and SFDVKD. The V end was cut by 4 bases, the J end by 8 bases, with 17 bases between. The length of the CDR3 is 15 residues. The CDR3: CATSDPRGSGDEQFF. Here the CDR3 DNA reads TGTGCCACCAGTGACCCGAGGGGGAGTGGCGATGAGCAGTTCTTC.

This clonotype was counted only a few times. The chain is built from TRBV20-1 and TRBJ2-5; D might be TRBD2 (6 bases). The CDR3 is made up of 13 amino acids. Between the trimmed V and J ends, which lost 3 bases and 1 base, there was a span of 9 bases. The germline gives CDR1 DFQATT, CDR2 SNEGSKA (reference sequence). The CDR3 loop is CSARAGLQETQYF. As DNA, the CDR3 is TGCAGTGCTAGGGCGGGACTCCAAGAGACCCAGTACTTC.

This clonotype has a count of ten or more. The gene calls are TRBV6-6 and TRBJ1-5; TRBD1 might be the D (5 bases). V lost 6 bases to trimming and J lost 4 bases, with 10 bases between them. Germline V lookup: CDR1 MNHNY, CDR2 SVGAGI (reference sequence). CDR3 length: 13 residues. CDR3 protein: CASRGLLNQPQHF. The CDR3 nucleotides read TGTGCCAGCAGGGGACTATTAAATCAGCCCCAGCATTTT.

At least ten counts were recorded for this clonotype. V and J are TRBV29-1 and TRBJ2-2; D is unclear. This CDR3 has 13 residues. V shed 6 bases and J shed 6 bases, with 14 bases lying between them. Germline V CDR1 and CDR2: SQVTM, ANQGSEA. The CDR3 here is CSVRDMGAGELFF. The DNA of the CDR3 is TGCAGCGTCCGAGACATGGGCGCCGGGGAGCTGTTTTTT.

This clonotype appeared many times. The chain links TRBV6-5 to TRBJ1-2, with D perhaps matching TRBD1 (5 bases). The CDR3 extends over 11 amino acids. Germline loops: CDR1 MNHEY, CDR2 SVGAGI. Trimming cost V 5 bases and J 6 bases, with 7 bases left between them. In DNA form, the CDR3 reads TGTGCCAGCAGTCCAGGGCATGGCTACACCTTC. As protein: CASSPGHGYTF.

This clonotype was seen repeatedly, ten times or more. The CDR3 region has the DNA TGTGCCAGCACAACAGGGGATTCCTATGGCTACACCTTC. It encodes CASTTGDSYGYTF. The V and J genes are TRBV28 and TRBJ1-2, with 7 bases aligning to TRBD1. V was clipped by 7 bases and J by 4 bases; unmatched bases: 6. The CDR3 sequence is 13 residues long. CDR1 is MDHEN and CDR2 is SYDVKM in the germline V gene.

This clonotype was found many times. The chain employs TRBV5-1 and TRBJ1-1; D may be TRBD1 (6 bases). CDR1 is SGHRS, CDR2 YFSETQ, per germline. The CDR3 runs to 16 residues. With 2 bases removed from V and 0 bases from J, the gap between germline ends came to 14 bases. CDR3 residues: CASSLQGGRVNTEAFF. The CDR3 nucleotides are TGCGCCAGCAGCTTACAGGGTGGACGTGTGAACACTGAAGCTTTCTTT. The full variable domain, rest sourced from reference TRBV5-1 and TRBJ1-1, is KAGVTQTPRYLIKTRGQQVTLSCSPISGHRSVSWYQQTPGQGLQFLFEYFSETQRNKGNFPGRFSGRQFSNSRSEMNVSTLELGDSALYLCASSLQGGRVNTEAFFGQGTRLTVV.

This clonotype was seen repeatedly, ten times or more. The rearrangement uses TRBV6-5 and TRBJ2-7; TRBD1 is a possible D gene (6 bases). Trimming pared 2 bases from V and 0 bases from J, leaving 8 bases between. CDR3 size: 14 residues. Germline CDR1 is MNHEY and CDR2 is SVGAGI. The CDR3 sequence is CASSYKDSSYEQYF. The CDR3 nucleotides are TGTGCCAGCAGTTACAAGGACAGCTCCTACGAGCAGTACTTC.

This clonotype has a handful of counts. The chain recombines TRBV2 with TRBJ2-2; 11 bases align to TRBD1. Germline CDR1 is SNHLY and CDR2 is FYNNEI. J lost 4 bases, V lost 9 bases, and 4 bases had no gene match. The CDR3 is 14 amino acids. For the CDR3, the DNA is TGTGCCAGTCTAGGGACAGGGGGCACCGGGGAGCTGTTTTTT. Residues: CASLGTGGTGELFF. The full variable domain, with the rest looked up from reference TRBV2 and TRBJ2-2, is EPEVTQTPSHQVTQMGQEVILRCVPISNHLYFYWYRQILGQKVEFLVSFYNNEISEKSEIFDDQFSVERPDGSNFTLKIRSTKLEDSAMYFCASLGTGGTGELFFGEGSRLTVL.

This clonotype was counted ten times or more. The chain carries TRBV7-9 and TRBJ2-1, with D possibly matching TRBD2 (6 bases). The CDR3 covers 14 residues. The germline CDR1 and CDR2 sequences are SEHNR and FQNEAQ (reference sequence). V was trimmed by 1 base and J by 5 bases, leaving 9 bases between them. The chain's CDR3 is CASSLGDSDNEQFF. In DNA form, the CDR3 reads TGTGCCAGCAGCTTAGGGGACTCAGACAATGAGCAGTTCTTC.

The CDR3 bases are TGTGCCAGCAGCTTTTCCGGGACGCGAGCCTACAATGAGCAGTTCTTC. Its protein is CASSFSGTRAYNEQFF. The chain links TRBV7-9 to TRBJ2-1; D tentatively reads TRBD1 or TRBD2 (5 bases each). Germline-derived CDR1 and CDR2 are SEHNR and FQNEAQ (reference sequence). The CDR3 runs to 16 residues. Trimming removed 3 bases at V and 2 bases at J, with 14 bases between.

The sample holds a few counts of this clonotype. The chain employs TRBV7-7 and TRBJ2-5; D gene unclear. V was shortened by 5 bases and J by 1 base, with 8 bases between the two germline ends. The CDR3 consists of 13 residues. The germline gives CDR1 SSHAT, CDR2 FNYEAQ (reference sequence). Here the CDR3 reads CASSPLLQETQYF. The CDR3 coding sequence is TGTGCCAGCAGCCCCCTACTCCAAGAGACCCAGTACTTC.

As concerns this clonotype: With a much larger clone just one base away, this may be a read error. The V call is TRBV7-9, the J call TRBJ2-1, with D possibly matching TRBD2 (6 bases). The CDR3 sequence is 14 residues long. Germline CDR1 is SEHNR and CDR2 is FQNEAQ (reference sequence). V lost 5 bases, J lost 8 bases, and 16 bases lay in between. The CDR3, as DNA: TGTGCCAGCAGCAAAAACCGGAGCGGGCATGAGCAGTTCTTC. Amino acid sequence: CASSKNRSGHEQFF.

This clonotype was seen only a few times. The chain has TRBV28 and TRBJ2-7, with D perhaps TRBD1 or TRBD2 (5 bases each). CDR3 length equals 12 residues. Germline V gene lookup returns CDR1 MDHEN and CDR2 SYDVKM. Trimming left V 7 bases short and J 3 bases short, with 10 bases between. CDR3: CASIGTDYEQYF. The CDR3 bases are TGTGCCAGCATCGGGACGGACTACGAGCAGTACTTC.

This clonotype was counted many times. The J gene is TRBJ1-3, the V gene TRBV20-1, with unresolved D. Germline CDR1 reads DFQATT; CDR2 reads SNEGSKA (reference sequence). The germline V and J ends were trimmed by 6 bases and 5 bases, with 14 bases remaining between them. The CDR3 has 13 residues. This CDR3 reads CSAPSSERNTIYF. In nucleotides, the CDR3 is TGCAGTGCCCCGTCCTCCGAACGAAACACCATATATTTT.

In this sample, this clonotype turned up many times. The CDR3 sequence is CASSIPRATSPGELFF. CDR3 sequence (DNA): TGTGCCAGCAGTATCCCCCGAGCGACTAGCCCCGGGGAGCTGTTTTTT. This chain uses TRBV12-3 or TRBV12-4 with TRBJ2-2, with 7 bases that match TRBD2. The trim removed 5 bases at V and 6 bases at J, leaving 12 bases unmatched. The CDR3 has 16 amino acids.

There are many counts of this clonotype. This chain uses TRBV5-1 with TRBJ2-1, with 7 bases lining up with TRBD1. Per germline, CDR1 SGHRS and CDR2 YFSETQ. The CDR3 is 13 residues long. V shed 1 base, J shed 7 bases, and the junction held 2 bases outside the gene matches. For the CDR3, the DNA is TGCGCCAGCAGCTTGACAGGGGCGAATGAGCAGTTCTTC. It codes for CASSLTGANEQFF.

This clonotype was seen at least ten times. This chain connects TRBV10-3 to TRBJ2-4; D unclear. The germline V and J ends were trimmed by 2 bases and 1 base, with 12 bases remaining between them. CDR3 length equals 16 residues. Germline-derived CDR1 and CDR2 are ENHRY and SYGVKD. The CDR3 DNA follows: TGTGCCATCAGTGAGACCTTGACGAGCGCCAAAAACATTCAGTACTTC. The encoded protein is CAISETLTSAKNIQYF.

The rearrangement uses TRBV6-2 or TRBV6-3 and TRBJ1-1; the match to TRBD1 covers 7 bases. The J segment lost 11 bases and the V segment lost 6 bases, leaving 15 bases of the junction unmatched. There are 14 residues in the CDR3. CDR1 and CDR2 from the germline V gene are MNHEY and SVGEGT. The CDR3 spells CASSPEGGILLAFF. Here the CDR3 DNA reads TGTGCCAGCAGCCCTGAAGGGGGCATCCTGTTGGCTTTCTTT.

Ten or more counts support this clonotype. J is TRBJ2-7 and V is TRBV12-3 or TRBV12-4; D gene unclear. Trimming stripped 5 bases from V and 0 bases from J, with 11 bases between. There are 14 residues in the CDR3. The CDR3 sequence is CASSPPTASYEQYF. The CDR3 region has the DNA TGTGCCAGCAGTCCACCAACCGCCTCCTACGAGCAGTACTTC.

The J gene is TRBJ2-7, the V gene TRBV4-2, with D maybe TRBD2 (6 bases). The V end was cut by 0 bases, the J end by 4 bases, with 13 bases between. Germline loops: CDR1 LGHNA, CDR2 YNFKEQ. CDR3 length: 15 residues. For the CDR3, the DNA is TGTGCCAGCAGCCAAGATTCCCGCGCGGGGTACGAGCAGTACTTC. Translated, it gives CASSQDSRAGYEQYF.

This clonotype has a handful of counts. The V call is TRBV30, the J call TRBJ1-6; the match to TRBD1 covers 7 bases. After removal of 2 bases from V and 6 bases from J, the junction contained 13 bases not matched to a gene. Germline V CDR1 and CDR2: GTSNPN, SVGIG (reference sequence). The CDR3 has 17 residues. CDR3 sequence (DNA): TGTGCCTGGAGTCTGGGGGCAGGGGGAACGTTTAATTCACCCCTCCACTTT. Translating it yields CAWSLGAGGTFNSPLHF.

This clonotype was seen many times. The chain recombines TRBV5-5 with TRBJ2-2; tentatively, D is TRBD2 (5 bases). Trimming took 6 bases from V and 0 from J, leaving 12 bases between them. Germline CDR1 and CDR2: SGHKS and YYEKEE (reference sequence). This CDR3 is 15 amino acids long. The CDR3 region is CASIPGYSNTGELFF. CDR3 DNA: TGTGCCAGCATCCCGGGGTATTCGAACACCGGGGAGCTGTTTTTT.

A remark on this clonotype: Just one base apart from a much larger clone, this may be a read error. J is TRBJ2-3 and V is TRBV7-2; D remains ambiguous. Germline lookup yields CDR1 SGHTA and CDR2 FQGNSA. CDR3 size: 12 residues. Trimming cost V 5 bases and J 11 bases, with 14 bases left between them. The CDR3 reads CASSLRTVEQYF. In nucleotides, the CDR3 is TGTGCCAGCAGCCTCCGGACGGTGGAGCAGTATTTT.

V gene TRBV29-1 combines with J gene TRBJ2-7, with TRBD1 as a possible D gene (5 bases). CDR1 SQVTM and CDR2 ANQGSEA come from the germline V gene. The CDR3 is made up of 11 amino acids. V lost 0 bases and J 6 bases, leaving 6 bases between the germline ends. The CDR3 DNA is TGCAGCGTTGAAGACAGGGTCGAGCAGTACTTC. This gives the protein CSVEDRVEQYF.

This clonotype came up many times. The rearrangement joins TRBV20-1 to TRBJ2-7; possibly TRBD1 or TRBD2 for D (6 bases each). CDR1 DFQATT and CDR2 SNEGSKA come from the germline V gene (reference sequence). The CDR3 extends over 14 amino acids. Trimming stripped 8 bases from V and 4 bases from J, with 21 bases between. This CDR3 is CSPSRKGGGYEQYF. The CDR3 DNA reads as TGCAGTCCCAGCCGGAAGGGGGGAGGTTACGAGCAGTACTTC.

This clonotype was found many times. The chain uses TRBV10-3 and TRBJ1-3; no reliable D call. Between the trimmed V and J ends, which lost 6 bases and 0 bases, there was a span of 6 bases. The CDR3 covers 13 residues. Looked up from germline, CDR1 is ENHRY and CDR2 is SYGVKD. As DNA, the CDR3 is TGTGCCATCAGGGAGAGCTCTGGAAACACCATATATTTT. Encoded protein: CAIRESSGNTIYF.